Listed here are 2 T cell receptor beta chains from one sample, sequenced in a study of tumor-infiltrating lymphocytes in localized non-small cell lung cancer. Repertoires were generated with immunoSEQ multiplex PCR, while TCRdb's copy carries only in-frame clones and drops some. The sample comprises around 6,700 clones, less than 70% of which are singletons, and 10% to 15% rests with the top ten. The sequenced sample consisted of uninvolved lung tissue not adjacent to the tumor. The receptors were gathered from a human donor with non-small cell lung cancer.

The CDR3: CASMRLAGPRETQYF. CDR3 nucleotide sequence: TGCGCCAGCATGAGACTAGCGGGTCCCCGAGAGACCCAGTACTTC. V is TRBV4-1 and J is TRBJ2-5; 10 positions agree with TRBD2. This CDR3 contains 15 residues. Germline assignment: CDR1 MGHRA and CDR2 YSYEKL. The V gene end was trimmed by 7 bases and the J gene end by 4 bases; junction bases not matched to a gene: 9.

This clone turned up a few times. CDR3 loop: CATSRDRGSEKLFF. The CDR3 nucleotides are TGTGCCACCAGCAGGGACAGGGGTTCTGAAAAACTGTTTTTT. The chain uses TRBV15 and TRBJ1-4; 9 positions match TRBD1. Germline V gene data show CDR1 as LNHNV and CDR2 as YYDKDF (reference sequence). V trimming: 3 bases; J trimming: 7 bases; junction bases outside the gene matches: 3. The CDR3 runs to 14 residues.